A selection of T cell receptor beta chains follows, all from one sample in a study of blood T cells in healthy people across ages. TCRdb itself ran the 5' RACE reads through MiXCR, one entry per CDR3 protein. Counted here are about 800,000 distinct CDR3 sequences, around 25% occurring once; the ten biggest clones make up approximately 4%. These data were likewise used in another study, on T cells of mothers and their children.

The specimen was blood. The receptors were sampled from a boy between 10 and 17 years old in good health. Each CDR3 is given with its conserved first and last residue. A D gene is named only where the DNA matches it firmly. Size tells how often a clone was seen (once, few, many) or the class of an expanded clone, and some rows leave it out.

j_call | v_call | d_call | clone_size | cdr3_aa | cdr3_nt
TRBJ2-7 | TRBV20-1 | - | few | CSARNYEQYF | TGCAGTGCTAGGAACTACGAGCAGTACTTC
TRBJ2-5 | TRBV12-3/TRBV12-4 | - | - | CASSPTNGRQETQYF | TGTGCCAGCAGTCCGACTAACGGGCGACAAGAGACCCAGTACTTC
TRBJ2-2 | TRBV25-1 | - | - | CASTRRASGPGELFF | TGTGCCAGCACCCGGAGGGCGAGTGGTCCCGGGGAGCTGTTTTTT
TRBJ2-4 | TRBV20-1 | TRBD2 | few | CSAARGAGGLAGDIQYF | TGCAGTGCCGCTCGGGGGGCGGGGGGACTAGCGGGAGACATTCAGTACTTC
TRBJ1-4 | TRBV15 | - | - | CATSRGPRDDEKLFF | TGTGCCACCAGCAGAGGTCCCAGGGATGATGAAAAACTGTTTTTT
TRBJ2-2 | TRBV7-9 | - | few | CASSWPQGGTVDTGELFF | TGTGCCAGCAGCTGGCCCCAGGGGGGGACCGTAGACACCGGGGAGCTGTTTTTT
TRBJ2-2 | TRBV6-5 | TRBD1 | - | CASSWDSPQNTGELFF | TGTGCCAGCAGTTGGGACAGCCCTCAAAACACCGGGGAGCTGTTTTTT
TRBJ2-1 | TRBV29-1 | - | few | CSAIPGVGYNEQFF | TGCAGCGCTATCCCGGGAGTAGGATACAATGAGCAGTTCTTC
TRBJ1-2 | TRBV6-2/TRBV6-3 | - | - | CASSFGIGYTF | TGTGCCAGCAGTTTTGGGATTGGCTACACCTTC
TRBJ2-5 | TRBV27 | TRBD1 | few | CASSLSQGARNKQYF | TGTGCCAGCAGTTTATCACAGGGGGCGCGGAACAAGCAATACTTC
TRBJ2-1 | TRBV7-3 | TRBD2 | few | CASSPLADSYNEQFF | TGTGCCAGCAGCCCACTAGCGGATTCCTACAATGAGCAGTTCTTC
TRBJ1-2 | TRBV6-5 | TRBD1 | few | CASSYSTGDLSRGYTF | TGTGCCAGCAGTTACTCGACAGGGGATCTCTCTCGTGGCTACACCTTC
TRBJ2-5 | TRBV9 | - | - | CASSVEGSGAQYF | TGTGCCAGCAGCGTAGAAGGCTCAGGGGCCCAGTACTTC
TRBJ2-1 | TRBV2 | - | few | CASSDRNYNEQFF | TGTGCCAGCAGCGACAGGAACTACAATGAGCAGTTCTTC
TRBJ2-3 | TRBV20-1 | TRBD1 | - | CSAMTGGSDTQYF | TGCAGTGCCATGACAGGGGGCTCAGATACGCAGTATTTT
TRBJ2-2 | TRBV4-3 | TRBD1 | - | CASSQGIEDRGLFF | TGCGCCAGCAGCCAAGGCATCGAGGACAGGGGGCTGTTTTTT
TRBJ2-5 | TRBV4-3 | - | many | CASSPAGESGGGEQYF | TGCGCCAGCAGCCCCGCCGGGGAGAGCGGAGGGGGAGAGCAGTACTTC
TRBJ1-2 | TRBV6-5 | TRBD1 | few | CASRPDRGYGYTF | TGTGCCAGCAGACCCGACAGGGGCTATGGCTACACCTTC
TRBJ2-5 | TRBV15 | - | - | CATSGGNQETQYF | TGTGCCACCAGCGGGGGAAACCAAGAGACCCAGTACTTC
TRBJ1-4 | TRBV28 | TRBD1 | - | CASSGQGSANEKLFF | TGTGCCAGCAGTGGACAGGGATCAGCTAATGAAAAACTGTTTTTT
TRBJ2-3 | TRBV20-1 | - | few | CSAFVSDTQYF | TGCAGTGCATTCGTTTCAGATACGCAGTATTTT
TRBJ1-4 | TRBV29-1 | - | few | CSVQGGDEKLFF | TGCAGCGTACAGGGAGGGGACGAAAAACTGTTTTTT
TRBJ2-1 | TRBV29-1 | - | - | CSVESPHQSSYNEQFF | TGCAGCGTTGAAAGCCCACACCAATCCTCCTACAATGAGCAGTTCTTC
TRBJ2-5 | TRBV29-1 | TRBD1 | few | CSVRDRRETQYF | TGCAGCGTCCGGGACAGGAGAGAGACCCAGTACTTC
TRBJ2-2 | TRBV7-6 | - | few | CASSLGIATGTRELFF | TGTGCCAGCAGCTTAGGTATAGCGACAGGCACACGGGAGCTGTTTTTT
TRBJ2-5 | TRBV6-2/TRBV6-3 | - | - | CASTVGWQETQYF | TGTGCCAGCACCGTCGGCTGGCAAGAGACCCAGTACTTC
TRBJ2-1 | TRBV7-2 | TRBD2 | - | CASSTTGTKSYNEQFF | TGTGCCAGCAGCACCACCGGGACTAAGTCCTACAATGAGCAGTTCTTC
TRBJ2-1 | TRBV4-2 | - | many | CASSQDPSGYAEGNEQFF | TGTGCCAGCAGCCAAGATCCCTCTGGCTATGCGGAAGGGAATGAGCAGTTCTTC
TRBJ2-5 | TRBV29-1 | TRBD1 | - | CSVELGTGKETQYF | TGCAGCGTTGAACTCGGGACAGGGAAAGAGACCCAGTACTTC
TRBJ2-3 | TRBV7-2 | - | - | CASSPVRATDTQYF | TGCGCCAGCAGCCCGGTCCGGGCTACAGATACGCAGTATTTT
TRBJ2-4 | TRBV7-2 | - | few | CASSPDTAVAKNIQYF | TGTGCCAGCAGCCCGGACACCGCGGTAGCCAAAAACATTCAGTACTTC
TRBJ2-7 | TRBV20-1 | - | - | CSAAPPGAYEQYF | TGCAGTGCTGCCCCGCCAGGAGCCTACGAGCAGTACTTC
TRBJ1-2 | TRBV29-1 | TRBD1 | - | CSVEVPGQGVYYGYTF | TGCAGCGTTGAAGTTCCGGGACAGGGTGTCTACTATGGCTACACCTTC
TRBJ2-1 | TRBV4-1 | - | - | CASSQVLIQNYEQFF | TGCGCCAGCAGCCAAGTGCTAATACAGAATTACGAGCAGTTCTTC
TRBJ2-5 | TRBV29-1 | - | few | CSARPVLIQETQYF | TGCAGCGCTCGACCCGTACTGATACAAGAGACCCAGTACTTC
TRBJ2-7 | TRBV7-2 | - | few | CASSPPTGTQPYEQYF | TGTGCCAGCAGTCCCCCCACAGGGACTCAACCATACGAGCAGTACTTC
TRBJ2-1 | TRBV20-1 | - | few | CSARESGGVPSYNEQFF | TGCAGTGCTAGAGAGTCCGGGGGCGTCCCCTCCTACAATGAGCAGTTCTTC
TRBJ1-1 | TRBV7-9 | - | few | CASSGWGAGRAFF | TGTGCCAGCAGCGGCTGGGGGGCGGGTAGAGCTTTCTTT
TRBJ1-2 | TRBV5-1 | TRBD1 | - | CASSPGTGGENGYTF | TGCGCCAGCAGCCCCGGGACAGGGGGCGAGAATGGCTACACCTTC
TRBJ1-4 | TRBV29-1 | TRBD1 | few | CSVGQGLNEKLFF | TGCAGCGTGGGACAGGGCCTTAATGAAAAACTGTTTTTT
TRBJ2-7 | TRBV28 | TRBD1 | - | CASSPDRAGGYEQYF | TGTGCCAGCAGTCCCGACAGGGCAGGGGGCTACGAGCAGTACTTC
TRBJ2-7 | TRBV20-1 | - | - | CTINQGGTYEQYF | TGCACCATAAACCAGGGGGGCACCTACGAGCAGTACTTC
TRBJ2-2 | TRBV27 | - | few | CASKPLTTLWTGELFF | TGTGCCAGCAAGCCTCTGACCACCCTGTGGACCGGGGAGCTGTTTTTT
TRBJ1-2 | TRBV12-3/TRBV12-4 | - | - | CASTWGREGGYTF | TGTGCCAGCACCTGGGGCAGGGAGGGCGGCTACACCTTC
TRBJ1-2 | TRBV5-4 | - | - | CASSSDKSYGYTF | TGTGCCAGCAGTTCAGACAAGAGTTATGGCTACACCTTC
TRBJ2-3 | TRBV27 | TRBD2 | - | CASSLPSGSGPDTQYF | TGTGCCAGCAGTCTCCCGAGCGGGAGCGGCCCAGATACGCAGTATTTT
TRBJ1-1 | TRBV7-9 | TRBD1 | few | CASSPPQGANEAFF | TGTGCCAGCAGCCCCCCACAGGGGGCAAATGAAGCTTTCTTT
TRBJ2-7 | TRBV11-2 | - | - | CASSPKDGLYEQYF | TGTGCCAGCAGCCCCAAGGACGGCCTCTACGAGCAGTACTTC
TRBJ1-2 | TRBV20-1 | TRBD1 | - | CSARDQDRVSGYTF | TGCAGTGCTAGAGATCAGGACAGGGTGTCTGGCTACACCTTC